Each of the 21 T cell receptor beta chains below was sequenced from the same sample in a study of blood T cell repertoires in COVID-19. Repertoires were generated with immunoSEQ multiplex PCR, while TCRdb's copy carries only in-frame clones and drops some. The data show hundreds of thousands of clones, around nine tenths seen once. The source material was peripheral blood. The origin of the receptors is a woman in her late teens or twenties who had recovered from COVID-19.

This chain uses TRBV19 with TRBJ1-1; D unresolved. V was pared by 0 bases and J by 3 bases, with 11 bases between. CDR3 length: 15 residues. Germline CDR1 is LNHDA and CDR2 is SQIVND (reference sequence). The CDR3: CASSIDLGGHTEAFF. The CDR3 bases are TGTGCCAGTAGTATAGATCTAGGTGGCCACACTGAAGCTTTCTTT.

The V and J genes are TRBV7-9 and TRBJ1-2; the D gene is possibly TRBD1 (5 bases). This CDR3 is 14 amino acids long. Germline CDR1 reads SEHNR; CDR2 reads FQNEAQ (reference sequence). V lost 5 bases, J lost 5 bases, and 15 bases lay in between. The CDR3 nucleotides read TGTGCCAGCAGCCCCACCCAGGGCAGTTATGGCTACACCTTC. Protein sequence: CASSPTQGSYGYTF.

V usage is TRBV12-5 and J usage is TRBJ1-5; D call uncertain. Germline V gene sequence: CDR1 LGHNT, CDR2 FRNRAP. This CDR3 spans 13 amino acids. Between the trimmed V and J ends, which lost 2 bases and 4 bases, there was a span of 6 bases. DNA for the CDR3: TGTGCTAGTGGTTTGACTCTAAATCAGCCCCAGCATTTT. Translation gives CASGLTLNQPQHF.

The chain uses TRBV27 and TRBJ1-2; D perhaps matches TRBD1 (5 bases). This CDR3 contains 13 residues. V lost 6 bases and J lost 0, with 8 bases in between. Germline CDR1 reads MNHEY; CDR2 reads SMNVEV (reference sequence). CDR3 nucleotides: TGTGCCAGCAGCAGGGTCGCTAACTATGGCTACACCTTC. The encoded protein is CASSRVANYGYTF.

The rearrangement uses TRBV6-5 and TRBJ1-5, with D uncertain. Germline V CDR1 and CDR2: MNHEY, SVGAGI. The V gene lost 7 bases and the J gene lost 10 bases, with 23 bases spanning the gap. The CDR3 extends over 15 amino acids. The CDR3 loop is CASTLDSPPQGPQHF. CDR3 DNA sequence: TGTGCCAGCACCCTGGATAGCCCCCCCCAAGGTCCCCAGCATTTT.

The V gene is TRBV11-2, the J gene TRBJ2-1, with 9 bases lining up with TRBD2. V lost 4 bases to trimming and J lost 8 bases; unmatched junction nucleotides: 21. This CDR3 has 19 amino acids. The germline V gene encodes CDR1 SGHAT and CDR2 FQNNGV. The CDR3 DNA follows: TGTGCCAGCAGCTCCCCGGGTCTCCTAATTGTGGGGACTAGCTATGAGCAGTTCTTC. This codes for CASSSPGLLIVGTSYEQFF.

The gene calls are TRBV2 and TRBJ1-2, with D unresolved. Trimming stripped 9 bases from V and 0 bases from J, with 11 bases between. Germline V gives CDR1 SNHLY, CDR2 FYNNEI. This CDR3 comprises 13 residues. As DNA, the CDR3 is TGTGCCAGTGAGCGGGCGGCTAACTATGGCTACACCTTC. Amino acids: CASERAANYGYTF.

This clone was picked up one time. This chain uses TRBV11-2 with TRBJ1-2; D gene uncertain. Germline CDR1 SGHAT, CDR2 FQNNGV. Deletions cut 2 bases from V and 6 bases from J, with 22 bases between. CDR3 length: 17 amino acids. Here the CDR3 DNA reads TGTGCCAGCAGCTTATTTGTCGGCCGGGGAGTTGGTAATGGCTACACCTTC. Protein sequence: CASSLFVGRGVGNGYTF.

V gene TRBV9 combines with J gene TRBJ2-1; 12 positions match TRBD2. J was trimmed by 4 bases and V by 0 bases; bases with no gene match: 2. Germline CDR1 is SGDLS and CDR2 is YYNGEE. The CDR3 covers 16 residues. The CDR3 protein is CASSVGLAGGYNEQFF. CDR3 nucleotides: TGTGCCAGCAGCGTAGGGCTAGCGGGAGGGTACAATGAGCAGTTCTTC.

The chain combines TRBV11-3 with TRBJ2-5; TRBD1 might be the D (6 bases). CDR1 is SGHNT and CDR2 is YENEEA in the germline V gene. The CDR3 is 15 amino acids. With 5 bases removed from V and 6 bases from J, the gap between germline ends came to 19 bases. The CDR3 sequence: CASSPPQGGLKTQYF. The CDR3 nucleotides are TGTGCCAGCAGCCCTCCCCAAGGGGGTCTCAAGACCCAGTACTTC.

The chain couples TRBV3-1 (or the pseudogene TRBV3-2) to TRBJ1-6; unclear D gene. The CDR3 totals 13 residues. Trimming removed 4 bases at V and 14 bases at J, with 15 bases between. Germline V gene sequence: CDR1 LGHDT, CDR2 YNNKEL (reference sequence). The DNA of the CDR3 is TGTGCCAGCAGCCCCGGGTCCGCCGGATCCCTCCACTTT. This gives the protein CASSPGSAGSLHF.

Details on this clone: A junction end diverges from the germline sequence, so it may reflect a read error. The genes are TRBV6-2 or TRBV6-3 and TRBJ2-1; unclear D gene. This CDR3 region has 15 residues. The germline V gene has CDR1 MNHEY and CDR2 SVGEGT. CDR3 in DNA: TGTGCCAGCAGCTACTCGGCCTCGTCCTACAATGAGCAGTTCTTC. Translation: CASSYSASSYNEQFF.

V gene TRBV14 combines with J gene TRBJ1-2; D remains unclear. Germline V lookup: CDR1 SGHDN, CDR2 FVKESK. The CDR3 runs to 14 residues. Trimming shortened V by 0 bases and J by 3 bases, and 8 bases separated the two germline ends. The CDR3, as DNA: TGTGCCAGCAGCCAAGAGGGCAGGCACTATGGCTACACCTTC. Translating it yields CASSQEGRHYGYTF.

The chain uses TRBV12-5 and TRBJ1-1, with D possibly TRBD1 on 5 matching bases. Trimming cost V 2 bases and J 1 base, with 5 bases left between them. Looked up from germline, CDR1 is LGHNT and CDR2 is FRNRAP. There are 13 residues in the CDR3. CDR3 coding DNA: TGTGCTAGTGGTTTGAGGGGGAACACTGAAGCTTTCTTT. It specifies CASGLRGNTEAFF.

A single count supports this clone. Here the CDR3 reads CASSGGVGNTIYF. CDR3 coding DNA: TGTGCCAGCAGTGGGGGGGTCGGAAACACCATATATTTT. V and J are TRBV2 and TRBJ1-3, with D perhaps TRBD1 (5 bases). CDR1 is SNHLY and CDR2 is FYNNEI in the germline V gene. V was trimmed by 4 bases and J by 4 bases, leaving 8 bases between them. CDR3 length: 13 residues.

The rearrangement uses TRBV4-3 and TRBJ2-3; D perhaps matches TRBD1 (5 bases). Germline V gives CDR1 LGHNA, CDR2 YSLEER. The V end was cut by 6 bases, the J end by 6 bases, with 16 bases between. The CDR3 sequence is 14 residues long. CDR3 sequence: CASSRSLGLDTQYF. The CDR3 nucleotides read TGCGCCAGCAGTCGATCCTTGGGGCTGGATACGCAGTATTTT.

The chain combines TRBV7-2 with TRBJ1-1; 7 bases are a match to TRBD1. The CDR3 extends over 15 amino acids. CDR1 and CDR2 from the germline V gene are SGHTA and FQGNSA. V lost 5 bases to trimming and J lost 0 bases; unmatched junction nucleotides: 6. CDR3 DNA: TGTGCCAGCAGCGTCCGACAGGGCTTGAACACTGAAGCTTTCTTT. As protein: CASSVRQGLNTEAFF.

The J gene is TRBJ2-1, the V gene TRBV11-3; 7 bases align to TRBD2. V lost 5 bases to trimming and J lost 7 bases; unmatched junction nucleotides: 5. The CDR3 runs 13 residues. The V gene's germline CDR1 is SGHNT and CDR2 YENEEA. CDR3 bases: TGTGCCAGCAGCATCCGGGGGGAAAATGAGCAGTTCTTC. This sequence encodes CASSIRGENEQFF.

As to this clone: This sample also contains other DNA sequences that code for the same CDR3. J is TRBJ2-2 and V is TRBV5-6; D not resolved. V was clipped by 0 bases and J by 1 base, with 4 bases between them. Germline values: CDR1 SGHDT, CDR2 YYEEEE. This CDR3 region has 14 residues. The CDR3 nucleotides read TGTGCCAGCAGCTTGGCGGGGAACACCGGGGAGCTGTTTTTT. Translation: CASSLAGNTGELFF.

This chain connects TRBV11-3 to TRBJ2-2, with 8 bases fitting TRBD1. Germline CDR1 is SGHNT and CDR2 is YENEEA. V trimming: 4 bases; J trimming: 8 bases; junction bases outside the gene matches: 12. The CDR3 runs to 16 residues. This CDR3 reads CASSSGQGRGLGELFF. The CDR3 DNA is TGTGCCAGCAGCTCCGGACAGGGAAGGGGATTAGGGGAGCTGTTTTTT.

The V gene is TRBV2, the J gene TRBJ1-1; 8 nucleotides match TRBD1. Germline loops: CDR1 SNHLY, CDR2 FYNNEI. The CDR3 runs 15 residues. After removal of 5 bases from V and 1 base from J, the junction contained 6 bases not matched to a gene. CDR3: CASSWAGTGNTEAFF. In DNA, the CDR3 is TGTGCCAGCAGTTGGGCCGGGACAGGGAACACTGAAGCTTTCTTT.